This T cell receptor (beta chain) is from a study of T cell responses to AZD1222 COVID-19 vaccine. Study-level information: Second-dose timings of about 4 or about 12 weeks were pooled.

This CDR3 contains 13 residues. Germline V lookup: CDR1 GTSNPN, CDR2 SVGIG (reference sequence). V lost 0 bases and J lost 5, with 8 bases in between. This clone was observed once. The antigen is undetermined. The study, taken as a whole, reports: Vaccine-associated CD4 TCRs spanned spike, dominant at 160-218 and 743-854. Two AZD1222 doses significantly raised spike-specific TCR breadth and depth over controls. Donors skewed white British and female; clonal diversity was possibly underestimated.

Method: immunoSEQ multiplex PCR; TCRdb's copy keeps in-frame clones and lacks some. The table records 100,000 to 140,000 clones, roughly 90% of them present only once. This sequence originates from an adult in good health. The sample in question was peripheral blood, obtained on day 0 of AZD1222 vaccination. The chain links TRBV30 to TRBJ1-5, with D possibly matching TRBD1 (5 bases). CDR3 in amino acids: CAWSVRGDQPQHF. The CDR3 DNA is TGTGCCTGGAGTGTACGGGGGGATCAGCCCCAGCATTTT.